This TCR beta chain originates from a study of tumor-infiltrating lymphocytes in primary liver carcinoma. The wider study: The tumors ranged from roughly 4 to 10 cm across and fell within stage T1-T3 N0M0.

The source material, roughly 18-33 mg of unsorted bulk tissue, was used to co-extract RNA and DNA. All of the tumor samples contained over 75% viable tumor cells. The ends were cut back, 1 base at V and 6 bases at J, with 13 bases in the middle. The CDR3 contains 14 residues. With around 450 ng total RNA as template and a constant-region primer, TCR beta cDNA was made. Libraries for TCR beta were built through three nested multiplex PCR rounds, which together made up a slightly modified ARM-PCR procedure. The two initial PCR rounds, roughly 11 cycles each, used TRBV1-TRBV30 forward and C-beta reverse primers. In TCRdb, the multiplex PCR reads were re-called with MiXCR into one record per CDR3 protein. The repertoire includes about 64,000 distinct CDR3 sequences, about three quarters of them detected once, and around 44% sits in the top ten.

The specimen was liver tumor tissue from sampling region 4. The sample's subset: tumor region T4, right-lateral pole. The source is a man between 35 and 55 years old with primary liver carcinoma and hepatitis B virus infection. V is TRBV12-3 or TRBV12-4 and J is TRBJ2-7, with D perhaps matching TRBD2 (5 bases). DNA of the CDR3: TGTGCCAGCAGTTTAGAGGTCGGGGTTGGCGAGCAGTACTTC. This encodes CASSLEVGVGEQYF.